This paragraph covers one T cell receptor beta chain sequence. It lacks a known antigen. Base-call qualities are not available, and no considerably larger clone is one nucleotide away. The library was made by the immunoSEQ multiplex PCR assay. As stored in TCRdb, this immuneACCESS dataset retains in-frame rearrangements with V and J assigned. A fraction of the clones does not appear; measured against another copy, unresolved V genes explain less than half of the discrepancy, and the remainder lacks a known reason. Within this sample are approximately 27,000 clones, with around 90% of them counted one time only. The ten top clones hold 0.65% to 0.9% of the sample. The data stem from a study of T cell changes during pregnancy in multiple sclerosis (dated by TCRdb to the late 2010s). Background for the entire study: Changes in the T cell repertoire over the course of pregnancy were examined in this study in women with multiple sclerosis.

After removal of 7 bases from V and 1 base from J, the junction retains 14 bases not matched to a gene. The CDR3 runs 16 residues from the cysteine to the phenylalanine. Just CDR3 DNA is preserved here, 48 bases in frame from base 1. For CDR1 and CDR2, the germline V gene lists SQVTM and ANQGSEA. The source of this sequence is a female donor with multiple sclerosis, enrolled in a pregnancy study. This specimen was CD4+ T cells from peripheral blood mononuclear cells, taken in the first trimester of pregnancy. The rearranged chain carries TRBV29-1 and TRBJ2-7, with 9 bases matching TRBD1. The CDR3 corresponds to CSAGWAGTGPSYEQYF. The nucleotides read TGCAGCGCCGGCTGGGCCGGGACAGGGCCTTCCTACGAGCAGTACTTC.